Below, 2 T cell receptor beta chains from the same sample are listed, as sequenced in a study of blood T cells in healthy people across ages. For the second PCR, which ran for about 6 to 12 cycles, a sample-barcoded 5' primer and a J-beta primer mix were used. TCRdb reprocessed the 5' RACE reads with MiXCR, giving one entry per CDR3 protein. The top ten hold approximately 2% of the sample, which has 1.5 million to 2 million distinct CDR3 sequences, 49% seen once. Material: blood. These receptors all stem from a woman aged 35 to 49 in good health.

The chain recombines TRBV2 with TRBJ1-2; D is ambiguous. Trimming cost V 11 bases and J 0 bases, with 13 bases left between them. There are 13 residues in the CDR3. The V gene's germline CDR1 is SNHLY and CDR2 FYNNEI. CDR3 in DNA: TGTGCCCTCTTGATGGGAACTAACTATGGCTACACCTTC. Its translation: CALLMGTNYGYTF.

Regarding this clonotype: Mismatch with germline at one junction end may stem from a read error. DNA of the CDR3: TGCGCCAGCAGCCAAGATTACGGGGCCGTCACAGATACGCGGTATTTT. The encoded protein is CASSQDYGAVTDTRYF. The chain carries TRBV4-3 and TRBJ2-3, with D perhaps matching TRBD1 or TRBD2 (5 bases each). The CDR3 runs 16 residues. Germline V gene sequence: CDR1 LGHNA, CDR2 YSLEER.